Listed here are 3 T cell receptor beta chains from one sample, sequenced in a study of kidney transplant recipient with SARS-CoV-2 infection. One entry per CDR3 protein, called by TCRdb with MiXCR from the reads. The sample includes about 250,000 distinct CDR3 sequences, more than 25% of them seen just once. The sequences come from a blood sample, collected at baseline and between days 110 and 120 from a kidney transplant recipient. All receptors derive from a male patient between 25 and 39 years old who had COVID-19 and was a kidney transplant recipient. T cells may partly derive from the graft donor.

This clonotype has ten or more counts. Here the CDR3 DNA reads TGTGCCAGCAGCCTCAGACAGGGGGCGGTGAACACTGAAGCTTTCTTT. Protein product: CASSLRQGAVNTEAFF. This sequence joins TRBV6-5 and TRBJ1-1; 10 bases match TRBD1. Germline lookup yields CDR1 MNHEY and CDR2 SVGAGI. Trimming cost V 6 bases and J 0 bases; bases outside gene matches: 7. This CDR3 contains 16 residues.

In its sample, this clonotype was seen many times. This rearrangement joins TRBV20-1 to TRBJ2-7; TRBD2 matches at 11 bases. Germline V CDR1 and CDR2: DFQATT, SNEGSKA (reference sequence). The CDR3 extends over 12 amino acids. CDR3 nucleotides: TGCGGCACTAGCGGGAGAAGGGACGAGCAGTACTTC. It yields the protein CGTSGRRDEQYF.

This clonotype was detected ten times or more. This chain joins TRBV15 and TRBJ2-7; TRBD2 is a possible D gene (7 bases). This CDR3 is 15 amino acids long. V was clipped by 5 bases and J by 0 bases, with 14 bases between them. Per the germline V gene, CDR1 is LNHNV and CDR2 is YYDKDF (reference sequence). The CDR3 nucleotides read TGTGCCACCAGCGGGGGGGCAGGGGTCTCCTACGAGCAGTACGTC. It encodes CATSGGAGVSYEQYV.